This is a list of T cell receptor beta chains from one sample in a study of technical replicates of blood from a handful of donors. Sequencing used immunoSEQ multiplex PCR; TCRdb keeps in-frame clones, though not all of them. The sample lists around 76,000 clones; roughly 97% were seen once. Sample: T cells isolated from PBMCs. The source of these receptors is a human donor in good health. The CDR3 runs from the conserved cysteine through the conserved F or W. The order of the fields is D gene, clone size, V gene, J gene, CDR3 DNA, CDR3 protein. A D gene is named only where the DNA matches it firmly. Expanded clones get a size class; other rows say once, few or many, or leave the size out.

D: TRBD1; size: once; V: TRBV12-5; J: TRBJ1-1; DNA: TGTGCTAGTGGTTTGGTACATAAGAGCTGGACAGGGGACGCCATTCAGAACACTGAAGCTTTCTTT; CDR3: CASGLVHKSWTGDAIQNTEAFF
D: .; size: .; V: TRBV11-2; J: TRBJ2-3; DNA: TGTGCCAGCAGCCCACTTTCCCGACAGAGACGCACAGATACGCAGTATTTT; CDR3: CASSPLSRQRRTDTQYF
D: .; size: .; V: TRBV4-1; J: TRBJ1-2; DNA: TGCGCCAGCAGCCAAGATGACGACAGTGTAATCCCTTATGGCTACACCTTC; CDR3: CASSQDDDSVIPYGYTF
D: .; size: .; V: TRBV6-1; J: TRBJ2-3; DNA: TGTGCCAGCCTCCTCACAGATACGCAGTATTTT; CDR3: CASLLTDTQYF
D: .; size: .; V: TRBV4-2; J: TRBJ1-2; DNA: TGTGCCAGCAGCGGAGGGGCTAACTATGGCTACACCTTC; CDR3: CASSGGANYGYTF
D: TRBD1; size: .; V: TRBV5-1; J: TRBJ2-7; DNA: TGCGCCAGCAGCTTAGATTCGGGACAGGGAATGTACGAGCAGTACTTC; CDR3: CASSLDSGQGMYEQYF
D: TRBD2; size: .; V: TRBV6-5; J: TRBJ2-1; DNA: TGTGCCAGCAGTCGGGGGGGGGAGCAGTTCTTC; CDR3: CASSRGGEQFF
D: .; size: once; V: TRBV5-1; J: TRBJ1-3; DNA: TGCGCCAGCAGGAGGACGGACTTCTCTGGAAACACCATATATTTT; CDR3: CASRRTDFSGNTIYF
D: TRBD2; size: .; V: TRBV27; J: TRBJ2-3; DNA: TGTGCCAGCGGATGGGGGCTAGCGGGAACAGATACGCAGTATTTT; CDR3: CASGWGLAGTDTQYF
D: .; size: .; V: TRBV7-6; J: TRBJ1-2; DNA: TGTGCCAGCAGCCCAGATCTTACAGGGATCGAGTATGGCTACACCTTC; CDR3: CASSPDLTGIEYGYTF
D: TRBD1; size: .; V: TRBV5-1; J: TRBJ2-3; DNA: TGCGCCAGCAGCTTACAGGGGGCGGGGACAGATACGCAGTATTTT; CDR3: CASSLQGAGTDTQYF
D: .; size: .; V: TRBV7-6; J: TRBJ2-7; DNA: TGTGCCAGCAGCCCGGAGGACAGAGCCTACGAGCAGTACTTC; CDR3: CASSPEDRAYEQYF
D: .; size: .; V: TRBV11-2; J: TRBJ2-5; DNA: TGTGCCAGCAGCTGGATGACAGGCACCGGAGAGACCCAGTACTTC; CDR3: CASSWMTGTGETQYF
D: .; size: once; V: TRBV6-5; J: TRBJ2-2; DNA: TGTGCCAGCAGTTACTCCGGGCCTAGGGGCACCGGGGAGCTGTTTTTT; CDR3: CASSYSGPRGTGELFF
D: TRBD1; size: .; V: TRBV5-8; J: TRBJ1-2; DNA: TGTGCCAGCAGCTTTCCCAGGACAGGGGGCATCTATGGCTACACCTTC; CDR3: CASSFPRTGGIYGYTF
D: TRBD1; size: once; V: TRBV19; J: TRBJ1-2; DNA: TGTGCCAGTAGTATAGGGACAGGGGACTATGGCTACACCTTC; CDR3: CASSIGTGDYGYTF
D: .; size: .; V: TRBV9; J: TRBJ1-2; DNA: TGTGCCAGCAGCGCCGGGTCCCAGGGCTACACCTTC; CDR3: CASSAGSQGYTF
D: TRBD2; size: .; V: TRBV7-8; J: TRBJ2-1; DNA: TGTGCCAGCAGCTTAGTTCGGGGGGCCTACAATGAGCAGTTCTTC; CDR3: CASSLVRGAYNEQFF
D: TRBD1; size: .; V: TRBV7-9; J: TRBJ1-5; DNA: TGTGCCAGCAGCCCCGGCGGAGACAGGGGTTATCAGCCCCAGCATTTT; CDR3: CASSPGGDRGYQPQHF
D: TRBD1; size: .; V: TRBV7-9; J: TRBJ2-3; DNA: TGTGCCAGCAGCTTAACAGGGGGCACAGATACGCAGTATTTT; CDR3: CASSLTGGTDTQYF
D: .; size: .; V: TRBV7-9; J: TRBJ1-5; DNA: TGTGCCAGCAGCTTAGACGCGGATCAGCCCCAGCATTTT; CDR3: CASSLDADQPQHF
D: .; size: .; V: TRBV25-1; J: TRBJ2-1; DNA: TGTGCCAGCAGTGATCCCCTGACAGGCCCGAGCTCCTACAATGAGCAGTTCTTC; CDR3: CASSDPLTGPSSYNEQFF